One sample yielded the 28 T cell receptor beta chains listed below, sequenced in a study of a mutant IDH1 vaccine in newly diagnosed glioma (dated by TCRdb to the early 2020s). Libraries were constructed by the immunoSEQ multiplex PCR assay. Entries here come from immuneACCESS through TCRdb and include only in-frame sequences with V and J called. Some clones fail to appear in such tables; in the studies checked, an unresolved V gene covers under half of the shortfall, and the cause of the remainder is unknown. This sample has 35,000 or so clones in its table, and around 83% of those were observed once. The ten largest clones represent approximately 25% of the sample. The meaning of the sample's time point label: week 5, during vaccination. A 20-mer mutant IDH1 peptide at 300 micrograms in Montanide made up each vaccine dose, which was injected subcutaneously together with topical imiquimod. Their cognate antigens are unknown.

The specimen comprised PBMCs, sampled from a glioma patient whose treatment included an IDH1 peptide vaccine. Every receptor here comes from a man aged 25 to 45 with glioma.

This chain connects TRBV5-4 to TRBJ1-1; 7 bases map to TRBD1. Germline CDR1 and CDR2: SGHNT and YYREEE (reference sequence). The CDR3 runs 13 residues. V was clipped by 5 bases and J by 4 bases; unmatched bases: 5. The CDR3: CASSRAGGTEAFF. The CDR3 nucleotides read TGTGCCAGCAGTCGTGCAGGGGGCACTGAAGCTTTCTTT.

The rearrangement joins TRBV7-2 to TRBJ1-2; D remains unclear. The V and J ends lost 1 base and 6 bases respectively, with 9 bases between them. Germline-derived CDR1 and CDR2 are SGHTA and FQGNSA. The CDR3 extends over 13 amino acids. CDR3 coding DNA: TGTGCCAGCAGCTTAGTAGGTGGGGATGGCTACACCTTC. Translation: CASSLVGGDGYTF.

The rearrangement joins TRBV5-1 to TRBJ2-3, with unresolved D. V was pared by 4 bases and J by 3 bases, with 6 bases between. Germline V gives CDR1 SGHRS, CDR2 YFSETQ. CDR3 length equals 12 residues. As DNA, the CDR3 is TGCGCCAGCAGCAGTACTACAGATACGCAGTATTTT. Translated: CASSSTTDTQYF.

The chain joins TRBV6-1 to TRBJ2-5; 9 bases map to TRBD1. Trimming cost V 3 bases and J 5 bases; bases outside gene matches: 4. The CDR3 is 14 residues long. Germline CDR1 is MNHNS and CDR2 is SASEGT. CDR3 residues: CASSENRGRETQYF. The CDR3 nucleotides are TGTGCCAGCAGTGAGAACAGGGGGCGTGAGACCCAGTACTTC.

V and J are TRBV14 and TRBJ2-3; the D is unclear. Germline V gene sequence: CDR1 SGHDN, CDR2 FVKESK. V shed 1 base and J shed 2 bases, with 10 bases lying between them. The length of the CDR3 is 15 residues. The CDR3 nucleotides read TGTGCCAGCAGCCAAGGCCCTCCCAACACAGATACGCAGTATTTT. Residues: CASSQGPPNTDTQYF.

The J gene is TRBJ1-1, the V gene TRBV28; TRBD1 matches at 8 bases. This CDR3 spans 14 amino acids. Unmatched junction bases numbered 10, after V lost 3 bases and J lost 10 bases. Germline V CDR1 and CDR2: MDHEN, SYDVKM. Here the CDR3 reads CASSFGTGFGGAFF. CDR3 bases: TGTGCCAGCAGTTTCGGGACAGGTTTTGGGGGAGCTTTCTTT.

The V call is TRBV10-3, the J call TRBJ1-1, with a weak D call TRBD1 (5 bases). The V end was cut by 6 bases, the J end by 5 bases, with 10 bases between. This CDR3 comprises 12 residues. The germline gives CDR1 ENHRY, CDR2 SYGVKD. The CDR3 DNA sequence: TGTGCCATCAGAACCAGGGATACTGAAGCTTTCTTT. Its translation: CAIRTRDTEAFF.

The CDR3: CAISETKGYEQYF. CDR3 nucleotide sequence: TGTGCCATCAGTGAGACTAAGGGCTACGAGCAGTACTTC. V and J are TRBV10-3 and TRBJ2-7; D is undetermined. The CDR3 length is 13 residues. V lost 2 bases, J lost 3 bases, and 8 bases lay in between. Germline V gives CDR1 ENHRY, CDR2 SYGVKD.

The chain has TRBV5-1 and TRBJ2-2; 8 bases are shared with TRBD1. Germline V gene sequence: CDR1 SGHRS, CDR2 YFSETQ. CDR3 length: 16 amino acids. V lost 4 bases, J lost 6 bases, and 11 bases stayed unmatched. For the CDR3, the DNA is TGCGCCAGCAGCGCTCATCCAGGGGGCCCAGCCGGGGAGCTGTTTTTT. Its translation is CASSAHPGGPAGELFF.

This chain uses TRBV5-4 with TRBJ1-4; D is possibly TRBD1 (6 bases). Germline CDR1 SGHNT, CDR2 YYREEE (reference sequence). The CDR3 spans 14 residues. Trimming took off 4 bases at V and 8 bases at J, with 15 bases between the two ends. As DNA, the CDR3 is TGTGCCAGCAGCCCTGGACAGTTTGGCGAAAAACTGTTTTTT. Encoded protein: CASSPGQFGEKLFF.

CDR3 coding DNA: TGTGCCTGGAGTCCCAGGGGAGGGTCACCCCTCCACTTT. Amino acid sequence: CAWSPRGGSPLHF. The genes are TRBV30 and TRBJ1-6, with a tentative D call TRBD1 (6 bases). V was shortened by 2 bases and J by 10 bases, with 12 bases between the two germline ends. This CDR3 comprises 13 residues. The germline V gene encodes CDR1 GTSNPN and CDR2 SVGIG (reference sequence). Full variable domain (missing parts from reference TRBV30 and TRBJ1-6): SQTIHQWPATLVQPVGSPLSLECTVEGTSNPNLYWYRQAAGRGLQLLFYSVGIGQISSEVPQNLSASRPQDRQFILSSKKLLLSDSGFYLCAWSPRGGSPLHFGNGTRLTVT.

This clone was counted a few times. The V call is TRBV9, the J call TRBJ1-1; a weak D match, TRBD1 (5 bases). This CDR3 comprises 13 residues. V dropped 4 bases and J dropped 3 bases, with 10 bases sitting between them. Germline lookup yields CDR1 SGDLS and CDR2 YYNGEE. CDR3 bases: TGTGCCAGCAGCTCCAGGGTCGACACTGAAGCTTTCTTT. Encoded protein: CASSSRVDTEAFF.

J is TRBJ1-1 and V is TRBV5-6; TRBD1 might be the D (6 bases). This CDR3 is 15 amino acids long. V was pared by 1 base and J by 7 bases, with 17 bases between. CDR1 is SGHDT, CDR2 YYEEEE, per germline. CDR3: CASSLQYRANVEAFF. The CDR3 region has the DNA TGTGCCAGCAGCTTGCAATACAGGGCTAATGTTGAAGCTTTCTTT.

This rearrangement joins TRBV20-1 to TRBJ1-1, with D hard to call. CDR1 DFQATT and CDR2 SNEGSKA come from the germline V gene (reference sequence). The CDR3 spans 10 residues. V was trimmed by 8 bases and J by 7 bases, leaving 11 bases between them. This CDR3 is CSTQIGEAFF. The CDR3, as DNA: TGCAGTACACAAATCGGTGAAGCTTTCTTT.

The V gene is TRBV7-2, the J gene TRBJ2-1, with a tentative D call TRBD2 (5 bases). Germline V gives CDR1 SGHTA, CDR2 FQGNSA. The V end lost 1 base, the J end lost 9 bases, and 16 bases lay between the germline ends. The CDR3 covers 15 residues. CDR3 sequence: CASSLDLASLGEQFF. As DNA, the CDR3 is TGTGCCAGCAGCTTAGACCTAGCTAGTTTAGGTGAGCAGTTCTTC.

This chain joins TRBV30 and TRBJ1-1; no clear D gene. Germline CDR1 and CDR2: GTSNPN and SVGIG (reference sequence). V gave up 5 bases and J gave up 4 bases, with 11 bases separating them. The CDR3 consists of 12 residues. DNA for the CDR3: TGTGCCTGGTCGCCCGGGCGCACTGAAGCTTTCTTT. It specifies CAWSPGRTEAFF.

The chain has TRBV19 and TRBJ1-5; D unclear. The germline V and J ends were trimmed by 10 bases and 1 base, with 23 bases remaining between them. Germline V gene sequence: CDR1 LNHDA, CDR2 SQIVND (reference sequence). The CDR3 loop spans 17 amino acids. Here the CDR3 reads CATRLGDFPESNQPQHF. CDR3 DNA sequence: TGTGCCACCCGATTAGGTGATTTCCCTGAGAGCAATCAGCCCCAGCATTTT.

The chain recombines TRBV7-9 with TRBJ2-3; 12 bases match TRBD2. Germline V gene sequence: CDR1 SEHNR, CDR2 FQNEAQ (reference sequence). The CDR3 runs to 13 residues. The trim removed 9 bases at V and 4 bases at J, leaving 2 bases unmatched. CDR3 sequence (DNA): TGTGCCAGTCGGACTAGCGGGGCAGATACGCAGTATTTT. It translates to CASRTSGADTQYF.

The chain uses TRBV30 and TRBJ2-1; weak D call: TRBD2 (6 bases). Germline V gene sequence: CDR1 GTSNPN, CDR2 SVGIG (reference sequence). The CDR3 runs 15 residues. V lost 3 bases and J 7 bases, leaving 19 bases between the germline ends. The CDR3 is CAWSLKGGLRNEQFF. The CDR3, as DNA: TGTGCCTGGAGCCTAAAGGGAGGTCTGAGAAATGAGCAGTTCTTC.

In its sample, this clone was seen a few times. The chain employs TRBV5-1 and TRBJ1-1; TRBD1 is a possible D gene (5 bases). The CDR3 covers 15 residues. Germline-derived CDR1 and CDR2 are SGHRS and YFSETQ. Trimming stripped 3 bases from V and 0 bases from J, with 12 bases between. In DNA form, the CDR3 reads TGCGCCAGCAGCTCGCTGGGACGGATGAACACTGAAGCTTTCTTT. Its protein is CASSSLGRMNTEAFF.

The genes are TRBV7-9 and TRBJ1-1; D unclear. V lost 3 bases and J lost 1, with 18 bases in between. The CDR3 covers 17 residues. Germline values: CDR1 SEHNR, CDR2 FQNEAQ (reference sequence). The CDR3 protein is CASSFRVGGKWNTEAFF. DNA of the CDR3: TGTGCCAGCAGCTTCCGGGTTGGAGGGAAATGGAACACTGAAGCTTTCTTT.

V and J are TRBV10-3 and TRBJ2-7; tentative D call: TRBD1 (5 bases). Trimming cost V 4 bases and J 4 bases, with 8 bases left between them. Germline V gene sequence: CDR1 ENHRY, CDR2 SYGVKD. The CDR3 is 12 residues long. CDR3 residues: CAISGKGYEQYF. The DNA of the CDR3 is TGTGCCATCAGTGGAAAGGGGTACGAGCAGTACTTC.

The V gene is TRBV19, the J gene TRBJ1-4, with D possibly matching TRBD1 (6 bases). The CDR3 spans 14 residues. Trimming stripped 8 bases from V and 3 bases from J, with 13 bases between. Germline loops: CDR1 LNHDA, CDR2 SQIVND (reference sequence). The CDR3 protein is CASAGGGSNEKLFF. The CDR3, as DNA: TGTGCCAGTGCCGGCGGGGGCTCTAATGAAAAACTGTTTTTT.

V and J are TRBV7-6 and TRBJ2-7; D gene uncertain. The germline CDR1 and CDR2 sequences are SGHVS and FNYEAQ. This CDR3 has 14 amino acids. Trimming took 2 bases from V and 0 from J, leaving 8 bases between them. The CDR3 here is CASSLTENSYEQYF. As DNA, the CDR3 is TGTGCCAGCAGCTTAACAGAAAACTCCTACGAGCAGTACTTC.

The chain uses TRBV6-1 and TRBJ1-2; no definite D call. This CDR3 has 11 residues. V lost 8 bases to trimming and J lost 6 bases, with 10 bases between them. Germline CDR1 is MNHNS and CDR2 is SASEGT. The CDR3 reads CASRAWDGYTF. CDR3 DNA sequence: TGTGCCAGCCGGGCCTGGGATGGCTACACCTTC.

This chain uses TRBV4-2 with TRBJ2-7, with 7 bases that match TRBD1. The ends lost 0 bases at V and 5 bases at J; junction bases unmatched: 4. There are 14 residues in the CDR3. The germline V gene has CDR1 LGHNA and CDR2 YNFKEQ. For the CDR3, the DNA is TGTGCCAGCAGCCAAGACGGGGACAGCCACGAGCAGTACTTC. The encoded protein is CASSQDGDSHEQYF.

The chain joins TRBV28 to TRBJ2-3; the D is unclear. Per the germline V gene, CDR1 is MDHEN and CDR2 is SYDVKM. This CDR3 has 14 amino acids. The V end was cut by 4 bases, the J end by 2 bases, with 10 bases between. CDR3 residues: CASSSNGNTDTQYF. The CDR3 DNA reads TGTGCCAGCAGTTCCAATGGGAACACAGATACGCAGTATTTT. Full variable domain (outside the CDR3, taken from reference TRBV28 and TRBJ2-3): DVKVTQSSRYLVKRTGEKVFLECVQDMDHENMFWYRQDPGLGLRLIYFSYDVKMKEKGDIPEGYSVSREKKERFSLILESASTNQTSMYLCASSSNGNTDTQYFGPGTRLTVL.

V gene TRBV2 combines with J gene TRBJ1-5; TRBD1 agrees at 8 bases. V lost 5 bases, J lost 0 bases, and 15 bases stayed unmatched. CDR3 length: 19 amino acids. Germline CDR1 is SNHLY and CDR2 is FYNNEI. The CDR3 sequence is CASSLPAGGVGYSNQPQHF. The CDR3 coding sequence is TGTGCCAGCAGTCTTCCCGCAGGGGGCGTAGGTTATAGCAATCAGCCCCAGCATTTT.